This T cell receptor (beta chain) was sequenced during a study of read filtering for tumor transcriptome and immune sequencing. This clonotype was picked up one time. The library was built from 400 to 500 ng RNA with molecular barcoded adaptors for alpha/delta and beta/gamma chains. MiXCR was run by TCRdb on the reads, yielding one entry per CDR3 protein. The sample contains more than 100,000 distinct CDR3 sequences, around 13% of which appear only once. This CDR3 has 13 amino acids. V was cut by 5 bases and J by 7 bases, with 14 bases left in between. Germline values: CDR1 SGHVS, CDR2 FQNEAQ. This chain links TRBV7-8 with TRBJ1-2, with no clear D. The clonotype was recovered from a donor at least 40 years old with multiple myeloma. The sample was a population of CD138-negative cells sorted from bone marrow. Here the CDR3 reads CASSPWRGSGYTF. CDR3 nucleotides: TGTGCCAGCAGCCCATGGCGGGGTAGTGGCTACACCTTC. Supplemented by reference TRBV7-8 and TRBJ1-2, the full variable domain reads GAGVSQSPRYKVAKRGQDVALRCDPISGHVSLFWYQQALGQGPEFLTYFQNEAQLDKSGLPSDRFFAERPEGSVSTLKIQRTQQEDSAVYLCASSPWRGSGYTFGSGTRLTVV.